This T cell receptor beta chain was sequenced during a study of early T cells in non-severe SARS-CoV-2 infection. About the research overall: Bulk RNA isolated from unsorted whole blood underwent sequencing; chains were not paired. Overall study results and limits: VDJdb-based annotation leaned toward anti-spike CD8 responses and missed private and CD4 specificities.

V dropped 9 bases and J dropped 2; count of bases not matched to a gene: 7. The CDR3 loop spans 13 amino acids. CDR1 MNHEY and CDR2 SVGAGI come from the germline V gene. This clonotype was picked up many times. The antigen is undetermined. Researchers tagged individual cDNA molecules with unique molecular identifiers. TCRdb passed the 5' RACE reads through MiXCR, listing each CDR3 protein once. The sample includes under 50,000 distinct CDR3 sequences, 4% to 5% of them seen just once. What was sequenced was whole blood. J is TRBJ2-7 and V is TRBV6-5; 7 bases are shared with TRBD2. This sequence originates from an adult who was a healthcare worker with PCR-confirmed SARS-CoV-2 infection or an uninfected control (not recorded which). This CDR3 reads CASSRDYAYEQYF. CDR3 DNA sequence: TGTGCCAGTTCGCGGGACTACGCCTACGAGCAGTACTTC.